This T cell receptor beta chain is drawn from a study of identifying expanded T cells in peripheral blood. As for this clone: Its target is not known.

V lost 0 bases to trimming and J lost 0 bases, with 5 bases between them. Germline loops: CDR1 SEHNR, CDR2 FQNEAQ (reference sequence). This CDR3 is built from 14 residues. General observations from the study: Across healthy donors, higher total template counts meant significantly greater two-week count variance. Over approximately two and four weeks, about 15 and 19 clones changed, versus around 1.2 between replicates.

No infections or other immune events were documented during collection. The table came from immunoSEQ multiplex PCR; TCRdb's copy has only in-frame clones and leaves some out. The sample has more than 65,000 clones, about 91% seen once; the top ten hold approximately 2.8%. The source is a person aged 18 to 75 in good health. What was sequenced was blood. The rearrangement uses TRBV7-9 and TRBJ1-2; D is undetermined. The CDR3 reads CASSLAQANYGYTF. The DNA of the CDR3 is TGTGCCAGCAGCTTAGCGCAAGCTAACTATGGCTACACCTTC.